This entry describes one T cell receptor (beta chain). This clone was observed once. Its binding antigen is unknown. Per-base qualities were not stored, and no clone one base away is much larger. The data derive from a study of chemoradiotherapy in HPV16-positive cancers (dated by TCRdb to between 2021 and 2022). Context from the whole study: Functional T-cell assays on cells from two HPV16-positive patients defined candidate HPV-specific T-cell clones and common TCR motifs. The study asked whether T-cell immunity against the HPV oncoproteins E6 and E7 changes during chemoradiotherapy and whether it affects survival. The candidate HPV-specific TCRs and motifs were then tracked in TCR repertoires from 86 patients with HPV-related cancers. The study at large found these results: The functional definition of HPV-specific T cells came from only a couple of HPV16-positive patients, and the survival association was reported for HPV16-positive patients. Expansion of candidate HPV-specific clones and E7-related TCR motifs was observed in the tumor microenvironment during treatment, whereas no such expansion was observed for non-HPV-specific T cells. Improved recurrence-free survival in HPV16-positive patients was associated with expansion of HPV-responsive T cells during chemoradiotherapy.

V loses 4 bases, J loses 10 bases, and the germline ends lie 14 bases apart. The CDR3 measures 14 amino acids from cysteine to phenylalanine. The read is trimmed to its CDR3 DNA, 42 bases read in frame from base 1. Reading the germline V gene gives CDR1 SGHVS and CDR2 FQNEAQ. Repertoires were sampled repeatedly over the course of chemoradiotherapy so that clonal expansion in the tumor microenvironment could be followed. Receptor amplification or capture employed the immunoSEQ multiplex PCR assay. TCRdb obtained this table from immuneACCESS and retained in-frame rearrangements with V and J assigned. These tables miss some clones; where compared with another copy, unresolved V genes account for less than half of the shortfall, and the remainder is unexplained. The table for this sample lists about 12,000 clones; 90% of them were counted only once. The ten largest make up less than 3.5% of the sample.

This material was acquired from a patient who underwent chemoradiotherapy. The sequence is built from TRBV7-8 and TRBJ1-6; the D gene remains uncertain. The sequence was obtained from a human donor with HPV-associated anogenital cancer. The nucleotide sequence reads TGTGCCAGCAGCTCGTATGGTCGCGGATCACCCCTCCACTTT. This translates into CASSSYGRGSPLHF. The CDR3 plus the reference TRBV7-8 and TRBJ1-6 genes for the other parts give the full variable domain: GAGVSQSPRYKVAKRGQDVALRCDPISGHVSLFWYQQALGQGPEFLTYFQNEAQLDKSGLPSDRFFAERPEGSVSTLKIQRTQQEDSAVYLCASSSYGRGSPLHFGNGTRLTVT.